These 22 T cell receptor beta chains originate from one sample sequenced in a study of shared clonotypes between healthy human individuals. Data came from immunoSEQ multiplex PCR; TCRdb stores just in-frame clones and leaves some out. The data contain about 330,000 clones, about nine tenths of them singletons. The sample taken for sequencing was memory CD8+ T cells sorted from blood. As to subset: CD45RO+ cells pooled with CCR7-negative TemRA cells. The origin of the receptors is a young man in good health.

CDR3 region: CASSMRGAPYAEAFF. The DNA for the CDR3 is TGCGCCAGCAGCATGCGGGGGGCGCCTTACGCTGAAGCTTTCTTT. V gene TRBV5-1 combines with J gene TRBJ1-1; a possible D gene is TRBD1 (6 bases). Per germline, CDR1 SGHRS and CDR2 YFSETQ. The length of the CDR3 is 15 residues. V was shortened by 4 bases and J by 6 bases, with 19 bases between the two germline ends.

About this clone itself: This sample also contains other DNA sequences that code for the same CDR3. CDR3 region: CASSLSPSSYEQYF. The CDR3 DNA is TGTGCCAGCAGTTTATCCCCCTCCTCCTACGAGCAGTACTTC. This sequence joins TRBV27 and TRBJ2-7, with no clear D. Trimming cost V 0 bases and J 0 bases, with 6 bases left between them. The CDR3 loop spans 14 amino acids. CDR1 is MNHEY, CDR2 SMNVEV, per germline (reference sequence).

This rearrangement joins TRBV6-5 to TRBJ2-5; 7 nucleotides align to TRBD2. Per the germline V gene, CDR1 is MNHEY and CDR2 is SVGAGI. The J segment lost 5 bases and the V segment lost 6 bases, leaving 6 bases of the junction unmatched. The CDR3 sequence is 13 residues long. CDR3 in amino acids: CASSTGGPETQYF. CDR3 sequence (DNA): TGTGCCAGCAGCACGGGGGGTCCCGAGACCCAGTACTTC.

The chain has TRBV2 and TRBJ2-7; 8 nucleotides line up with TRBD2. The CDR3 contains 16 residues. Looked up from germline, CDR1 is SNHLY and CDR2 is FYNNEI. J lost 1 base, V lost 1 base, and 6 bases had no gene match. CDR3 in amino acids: CASSEDPAGVSYEQYF. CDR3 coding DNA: TGTGCCAGCAGTGAAGACCCAGCGGGGGTTTCCTACGAGCAGTACTTC.

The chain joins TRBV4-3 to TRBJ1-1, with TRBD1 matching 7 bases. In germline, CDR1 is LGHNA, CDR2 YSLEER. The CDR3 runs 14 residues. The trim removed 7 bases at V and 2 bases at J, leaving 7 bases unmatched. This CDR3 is CASTPGGANTEAFF. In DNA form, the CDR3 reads TGCGCCAGCACCCCAGGGGGGGCCAACACTGAAGCTTTCTTT.

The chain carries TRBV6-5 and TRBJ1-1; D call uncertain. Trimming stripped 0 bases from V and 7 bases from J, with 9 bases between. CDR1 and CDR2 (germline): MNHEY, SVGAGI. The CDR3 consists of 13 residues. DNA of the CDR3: TGTGCCAGCAGTTACTCGATCGAATTTGAAGCTTTCTTT. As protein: CASSYSIEFEAFF.

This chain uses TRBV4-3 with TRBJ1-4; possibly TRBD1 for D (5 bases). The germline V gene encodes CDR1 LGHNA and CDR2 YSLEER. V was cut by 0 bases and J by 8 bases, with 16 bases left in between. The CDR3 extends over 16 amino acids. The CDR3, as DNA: TGCGCCAGCAGCCAAGATCTGGTAGGGGTGGGAGAAAAACTGTTTTTT. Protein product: CASSQDLVGVGEKLFF.

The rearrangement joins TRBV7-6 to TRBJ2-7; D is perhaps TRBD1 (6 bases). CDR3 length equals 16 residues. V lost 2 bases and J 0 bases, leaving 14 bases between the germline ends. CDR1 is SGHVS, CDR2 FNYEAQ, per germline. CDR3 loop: CASSLKTGASSYEQYF. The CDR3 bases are TGTGCCAGCAGCTTAAAGACAGGCGCGAGCTCCTACGAGCAGTACTTC.

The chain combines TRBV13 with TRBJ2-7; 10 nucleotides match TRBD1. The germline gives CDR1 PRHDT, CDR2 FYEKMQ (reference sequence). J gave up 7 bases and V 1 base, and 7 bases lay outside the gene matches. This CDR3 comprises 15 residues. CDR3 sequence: CASSLEGTGVYEQYF. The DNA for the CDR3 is TGTGCCAGCAGCTTAGAGGGGACAGGGGTCTATGAGCAGTACTTC.

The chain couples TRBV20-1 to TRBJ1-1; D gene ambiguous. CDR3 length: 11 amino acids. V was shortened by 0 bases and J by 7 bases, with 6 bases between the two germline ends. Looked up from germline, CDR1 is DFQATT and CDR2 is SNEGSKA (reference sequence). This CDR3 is CSARETIEAFF. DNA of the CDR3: TGCAGTGCTAGAGAGACTATTGAAGCTTTCTTT.

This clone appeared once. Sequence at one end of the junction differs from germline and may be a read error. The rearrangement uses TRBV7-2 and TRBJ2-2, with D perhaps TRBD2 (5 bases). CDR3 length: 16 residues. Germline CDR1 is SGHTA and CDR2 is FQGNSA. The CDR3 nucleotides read TGTGCCAGCAGGTTAGAGGGCCCCCATGGTCTCGGGGAGCTGTTTTTT. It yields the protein CASRLEGPHGLGELFF.

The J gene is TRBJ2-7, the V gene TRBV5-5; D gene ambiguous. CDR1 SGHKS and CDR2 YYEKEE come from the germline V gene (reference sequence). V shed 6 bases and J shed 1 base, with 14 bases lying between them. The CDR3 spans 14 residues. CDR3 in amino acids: CASTYSFASYEQYF. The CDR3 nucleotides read TGTGCCAGCACCTACAGTTTCGCTTCCTACGAGCAGTACTTC.

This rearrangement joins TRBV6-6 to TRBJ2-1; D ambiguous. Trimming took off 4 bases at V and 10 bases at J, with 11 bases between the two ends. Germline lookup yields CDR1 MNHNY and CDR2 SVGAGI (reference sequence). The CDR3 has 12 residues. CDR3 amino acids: CASSLEDPEQFF. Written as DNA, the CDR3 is TGTGCCAGCAGTTTAGAGGACCCCGAGCAGTTCTTC.

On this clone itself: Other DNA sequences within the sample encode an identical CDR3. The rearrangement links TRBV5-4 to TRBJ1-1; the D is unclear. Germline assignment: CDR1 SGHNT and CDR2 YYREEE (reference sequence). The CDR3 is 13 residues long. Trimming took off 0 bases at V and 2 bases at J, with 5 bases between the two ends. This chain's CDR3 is CASSLAQNTEAFF. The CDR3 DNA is TGTGCCAGCAGCTTGGCCCAAAACACTGAAGCTTTCTTT.

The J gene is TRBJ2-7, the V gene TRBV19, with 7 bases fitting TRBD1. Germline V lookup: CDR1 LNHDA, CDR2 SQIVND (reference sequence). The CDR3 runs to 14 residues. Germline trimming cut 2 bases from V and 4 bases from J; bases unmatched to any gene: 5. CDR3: CASSIKTGPYEQYF. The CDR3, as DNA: TGTGCCAGTAGTATAAAGACAGGGCCTTACGAGCAGTACTTC.

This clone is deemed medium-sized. CDR3 coding DNA: TGTGCCAGCAGCTTAGAACCAGGGGGTGCTCATGGCTACACCTTC. This encodes CASSLEPGGAHGYTF. This chain uses TRBV7-6 with TRBJ1-2; 7 nucleotides line up with TRBD1. The CDR3 extends over 15 amino acids. CDR1 SGHVS and CDR2 FNYEAQ come from the germline V gene. V lost 1 base to trimming and J lost 6 bases; unmatched junction nucleotides: 8. The full variable domain, its missing parts supplied by reference TRBV7-6 and TRBJ1-2, is GAGVSQSPRYKVTKRGQDVALRCDPISGHVSLYWYRQALGQGPEFLTYFNYEAQQDKSGLPNDRFSAERPEGSISTLTIQRTEQRDSAMYRCASSLEPGGAHGYTFGSGTRLTVV.

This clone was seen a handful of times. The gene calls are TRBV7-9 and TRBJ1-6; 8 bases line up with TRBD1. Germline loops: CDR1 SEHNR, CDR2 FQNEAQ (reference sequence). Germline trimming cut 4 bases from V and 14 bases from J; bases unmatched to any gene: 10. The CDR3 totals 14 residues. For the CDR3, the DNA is TGTGCCAGCAGCTCCCCGGACAGGGCTGTGACCCTCCACTTT. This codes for CASSSPDRAVTLHF.

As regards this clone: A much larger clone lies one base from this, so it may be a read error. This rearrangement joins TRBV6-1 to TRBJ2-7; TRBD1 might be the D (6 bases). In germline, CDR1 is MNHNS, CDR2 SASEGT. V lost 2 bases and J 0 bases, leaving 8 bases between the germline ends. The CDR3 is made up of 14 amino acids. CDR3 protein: CASSEQGTSYEQYF. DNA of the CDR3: TGTGCCAGCAGTGAACAGGGGACCTCCTACGAGCAGTACTTC.

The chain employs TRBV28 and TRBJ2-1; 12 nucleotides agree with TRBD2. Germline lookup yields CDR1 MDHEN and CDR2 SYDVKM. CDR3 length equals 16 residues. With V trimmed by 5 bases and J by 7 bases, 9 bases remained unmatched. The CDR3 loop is CASSIRTSGVYNEQFF. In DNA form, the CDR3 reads TGTGCCAGCAGTATACGGACTAGCGGGGTGTATAATGAGCAGTTCTTC. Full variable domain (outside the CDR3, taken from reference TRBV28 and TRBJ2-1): DVKVTQSSRYLVKRTGEKVFLECVQDMDHENMFWYRQDPGLGLRLIYFSYDVKMKEKGDIPEGYSVSREKKERFSLILESASTNQTSMYLCASSIRTSGVYNEQFFGPGTRLTVL.

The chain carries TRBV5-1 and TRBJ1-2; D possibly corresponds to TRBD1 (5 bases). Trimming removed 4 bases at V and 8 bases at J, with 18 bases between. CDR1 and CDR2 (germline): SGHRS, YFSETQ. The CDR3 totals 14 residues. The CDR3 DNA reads TGCGCCAGCAGCCAGCGTAGTCAGGGCTACGGCTACACCTTC. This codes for CASSQRSQGYGYTF.

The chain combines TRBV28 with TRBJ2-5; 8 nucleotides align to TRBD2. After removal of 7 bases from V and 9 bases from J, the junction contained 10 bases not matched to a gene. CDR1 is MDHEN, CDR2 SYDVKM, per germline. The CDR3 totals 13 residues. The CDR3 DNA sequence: TGTGCCAGCACTCATCCAGCGGGGGCCGCCCAGTACTTC. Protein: CASTHPAGAAQYF. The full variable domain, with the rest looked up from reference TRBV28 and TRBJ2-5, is DVKVTQSSRYLVKRTGEKVFLECVQDMDHENMFWYRQDPGLGLRLIYFSYDVKMKEKGDIPEGYSVSREKKERFSLILESASTNQTSMYLCASTHPAGAAQYFGPGTRLLVL.

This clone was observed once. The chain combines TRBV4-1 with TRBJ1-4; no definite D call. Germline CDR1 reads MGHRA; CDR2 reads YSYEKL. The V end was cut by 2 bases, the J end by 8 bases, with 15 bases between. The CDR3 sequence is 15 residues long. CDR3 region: CASSQSPGNNEKLFF. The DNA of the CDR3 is TGCGCCAGCAGCCAAAGTCCTGGGAATAACGAAAAACTGTTTTTT.